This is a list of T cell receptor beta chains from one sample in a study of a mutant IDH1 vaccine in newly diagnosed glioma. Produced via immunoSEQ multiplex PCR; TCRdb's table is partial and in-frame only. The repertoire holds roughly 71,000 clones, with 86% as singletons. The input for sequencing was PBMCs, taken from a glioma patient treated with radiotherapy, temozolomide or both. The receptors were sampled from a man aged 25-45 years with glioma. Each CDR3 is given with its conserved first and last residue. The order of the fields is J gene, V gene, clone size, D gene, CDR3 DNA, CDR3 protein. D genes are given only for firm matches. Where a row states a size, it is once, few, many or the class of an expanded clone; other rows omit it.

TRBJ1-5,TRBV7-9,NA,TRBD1,TGTGCCAGCAGCTTAGTAGGGACAGGACTTTTAAATCAGCCCCAGCATTTT,CASSLVGTGLLNQPQHF
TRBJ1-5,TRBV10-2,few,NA,TGCGCCAGCAGTGAGAGGGTAGAGAATCAGCCCCAGCATTTT,CASSERVENQPQHF
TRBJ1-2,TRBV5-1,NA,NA,TGCGCCAGCAGCTTGGATCGGTTAGCTAACTATGGCTACACCTTC,CASSLDRLANYGYTF
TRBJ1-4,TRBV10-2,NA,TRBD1,TGCGCCAGCAGACTAGGGACAGGGCCAAATGAAAAACTGTTTTTT,CASRLGTGPNEKLFF
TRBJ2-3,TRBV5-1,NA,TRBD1,TGCGCCAGCAGCCCCAGACAGGGGGCGCGCGGCACAGATACGCAGTATTTT,CASSPRQGARGTDTQYF
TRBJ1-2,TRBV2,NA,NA,TGTGCCAGCAGTGAAGGGATACAGCTGAGCTATGGCTACACCTTC,CASSEGIQLSYGYTF
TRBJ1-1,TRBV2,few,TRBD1,TGTGCCAGCGGGAGACAGGGCCCCACTGAAGCTTTCTTT,CASGRQGPTEAFF
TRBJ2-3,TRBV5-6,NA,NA,TGTGCCAGCAGCTTTGGGCCAGATACGCAGTATTTT,CASSFGPDTQYF
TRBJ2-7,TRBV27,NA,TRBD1,TGTGCCAGCGGGTCCCCCGGGACAGGGACCTCCGAGCAGTACTTC,CASGSPGTGTSEQYF
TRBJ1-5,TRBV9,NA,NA,TGTGCCAGCAGCGTAGATCTCGGTCAGCCCCAGCATTTT,CASSVDLGQPQHF
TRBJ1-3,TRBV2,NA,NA,TGTGCCAGCAGAGGTACAGTGCTTGGAAACACCATATATTTT,CASRGTVLGNTIYF
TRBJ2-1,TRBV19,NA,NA,TGTGCCAGTAGTATAGTCGCGGGGAATGAGCAGTTCTTC,CASSIVAGNEQFF
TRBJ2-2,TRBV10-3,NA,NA,TGTGCCATCAGTGGTCAGGGAAAAACCGGGGAGCTGTTTTTT,CAISGQGKTGELFF
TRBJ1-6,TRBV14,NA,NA,TGTGCCAGCAGTCATCTCGGACCCCTCCACTTT,CASSHLGPLHF
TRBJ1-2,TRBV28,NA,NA,TGTGCCAGCAGTTTACCTCACAGGGCCGTTTGGGGCTACACCTTC,CASSLPHRAVWGYTF
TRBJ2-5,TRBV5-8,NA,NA,TGTGCCAGCAGCCTCAGGCGGTTCCCGGAGACCCAGTACTTC,CASSLRRFPETQYF
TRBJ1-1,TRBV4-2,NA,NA,TGTGCCAGCAGCCAAGATTTGCGCCCGCCAGGGGTGAACACTGAAGCTTTCTTT,CASSQDLRPPGVNTEAFF
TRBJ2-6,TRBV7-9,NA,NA,TGTGCCAGCAGCTTAGACGGGGTCAGGGGCGCGCCTGGGGCCAACGTCCTGACTTTC,CASSLDGVRGAPGANVLTF
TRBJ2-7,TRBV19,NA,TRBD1,TGTGCCAGTACGTTGGGGACAGGGGTCCACGAGCAGTACTTC,CASTLGTGVHEQYF
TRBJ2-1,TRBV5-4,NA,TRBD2,TGTGCCAGCAGCTACCAACAATTACTAGCGGGGGCTTACAATGAGCAGTTCTTC,CASSYQQLLAGAYNEQFF
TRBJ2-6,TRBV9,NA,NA,TGTGCCAGCGGCTGGGAGGCTGGGGCCAACGTCCTGACTTTC,CASGWEAGANVLTF
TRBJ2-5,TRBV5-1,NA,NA,TGCGCCAGCAGCTCGAACCGGGGTTGGCGAGAGACCCAGTACTTC,CASSSNRGWRETQYF
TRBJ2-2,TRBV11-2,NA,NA,TGTGCCAGCAGCTCGCCCCGGGAAGGAGGATACACCGGGGAGCTGTTTTTT,CASSSPREGGYTGELFF
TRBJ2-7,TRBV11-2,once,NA,TGTGCCAGCAGCCTCGGACGGACGATATCCTACGAGCAGTACTTC,CASSLGRTISYEQYF
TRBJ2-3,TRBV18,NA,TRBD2,TGTGCCAGCTCACCAAGCGGGGGAAGCACAGATACGCAGTATTTT,CASSPSGGSTDTQYF
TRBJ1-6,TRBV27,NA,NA,TGTGCCAGCAGTGACCCGAATTCACCCCTCCACTTT,CASSDPNSPLHF
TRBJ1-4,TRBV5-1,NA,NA,TGCGCCAGCAGTAGGGTGGATAATGAAAAACTGTTTTTT,CASSRVDNEKLFF
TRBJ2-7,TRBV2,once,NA,TGTGCCAGCCTAAGGCCTGCACAGGGCTACGAGCAGTACTTC,CASLRPAQGYEQYF
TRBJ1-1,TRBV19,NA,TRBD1,TGTGCCAGTAGTTCCTGGGGGACAGGAAGACAGAACACTGAAGCTTTCTTT,CASSSWGTGRQNTEAFF
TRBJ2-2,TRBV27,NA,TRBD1,TGTGCCAGCAGAGACAGGGCAAACACCGGGGAGCTGTTTTTT,CASRDRANTGELFF
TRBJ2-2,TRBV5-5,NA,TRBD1,TGTGCCAGCCGTCGGACGGGACAGGGAAACACCGGGGAGCTGTTTTTT,CASRRTGQGNTGELFF
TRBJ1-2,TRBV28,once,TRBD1,TGTGCCAGCAGTGGGCCTGGACAGGGCGGCTATGGCTACACCTTC,CASSGPGQGGYGYTF
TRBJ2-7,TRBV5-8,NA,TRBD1,TGTGCCAGCAGTCCCGGGACAGATCAATCCTACGAGCAGTACTTC,CASSPGTDQSYEQYF
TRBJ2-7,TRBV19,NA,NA,TGTGCCAGTAAAAGCGGAATGTCAAGTCTGGACGAGCAGTACTTC,CASKSGMSSLDEQYF
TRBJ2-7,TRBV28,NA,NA,TGTGCCAGCAGTTTAACGCAGGGCACCTACGAGCAGTACTTC,CASSLTQGTYEQYF
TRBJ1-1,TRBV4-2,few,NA,TGTGCCAGCAGCCAATCCGGGAAGAAGATCACTGAAGCTTTCTTT,CASSQSGKKITEAFF
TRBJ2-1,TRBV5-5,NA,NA,TGTGCTAGCAGCAATTTCCCGCATTCGGATGAGCAGTTCTTC,CASSNFPHSDEQFF
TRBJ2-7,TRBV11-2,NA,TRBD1,TGTGCCAGCAGCGCGGGACAGGGTTTTGTAAAGCAGTACTTC,CASSAGQGFVKQYF
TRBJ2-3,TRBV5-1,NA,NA,TGCGCCAGCAGCTTGGTAGGTGGGACTAGCACAGATACGCAGTATTTT,CASSLVGGTSTDTQYF
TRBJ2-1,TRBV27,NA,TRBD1,TGTGCCAGCAGTTTCGGAACAGGGGGCCCATATGAGCAGTTCTTC,CASSFGTGGPYEQFF
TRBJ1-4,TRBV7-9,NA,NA,TGTGCCAGCAGCTTAGCGGGGACTAATGAAAAACTGTTTTTT,CASSLAGTNEKLFF
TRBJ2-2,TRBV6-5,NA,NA,TGTGCCAGCAGTCATGTGGGCACCGGGGAGCTGTTTTTT,CASSHVGTGELFF
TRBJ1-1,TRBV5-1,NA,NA,TGCGCCAGCAGCTTGGTGTCGGGGGCCGGAACCACTGAAGCTTTCTTT,CASSLVSGAGTTEAFF
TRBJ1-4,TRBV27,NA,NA,TGTGCCAGCAGTTTATCGTGGGGACGGGGTGAAAAACTGTTTTTT,CASSLSWGRGEKLFF
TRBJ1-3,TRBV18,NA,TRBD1,TGTGCCAGCTCACCTTTGCAGGGACAGAACAAGGGAAACACCATATATTTT,CASSPLQGQNKGNTIYF
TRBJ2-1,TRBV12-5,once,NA,TGTGCTAGCGAGGCTCGGAATAACGGCCCCCGATGGGGAATTAATGAGCAGTTCTTC,CASEARNNGPRWGINEQFF
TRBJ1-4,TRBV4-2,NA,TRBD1,TGTGCCAGCAGCAAACGGGGGCAGGGGGCCCCAGCTGAAAAACTGTTTTTT,CASSKRGQGAPAEKLFF
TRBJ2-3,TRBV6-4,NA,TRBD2,TGTGCCAGCAGTCGGGGGGACGACACAAATACGCAGTATTTT,CASSRGDDTNTQYF
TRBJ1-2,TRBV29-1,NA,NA,TGCAGCGTTGAAGGCAGCAGTTATGGCTACACCTTC,CSVEGSSYGYTF
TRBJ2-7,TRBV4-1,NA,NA,TGCGCCAGCAGCCATATCGTCGACAGGAGCTACGAGCAGTACTTC,CASSHIVDRSYEQYF
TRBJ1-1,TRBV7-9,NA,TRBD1,TGTGCCAGCAGCTTAAAGGGACAGACGAACACTGAAGCTTTCTTT,CASSLKGQTNTEAFF
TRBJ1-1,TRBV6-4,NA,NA,TGTGCCAGCAGTGACTTTTTAGACCTGACCGCTAACACTGAAGCTTTCTTT,CASSDFLDLTANTEAFF
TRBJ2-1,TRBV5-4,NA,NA,TGTGCCAGCAGCTCCCACAGAGGGGGGTACAATGAGCAGTTCTTC,CASSSHRGGYNEQFF
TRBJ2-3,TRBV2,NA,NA,TGTGCCGTCGAGAGGGATTCCAGCACAGATACGCAGTATTTT,CAVERDSSTDTQYF